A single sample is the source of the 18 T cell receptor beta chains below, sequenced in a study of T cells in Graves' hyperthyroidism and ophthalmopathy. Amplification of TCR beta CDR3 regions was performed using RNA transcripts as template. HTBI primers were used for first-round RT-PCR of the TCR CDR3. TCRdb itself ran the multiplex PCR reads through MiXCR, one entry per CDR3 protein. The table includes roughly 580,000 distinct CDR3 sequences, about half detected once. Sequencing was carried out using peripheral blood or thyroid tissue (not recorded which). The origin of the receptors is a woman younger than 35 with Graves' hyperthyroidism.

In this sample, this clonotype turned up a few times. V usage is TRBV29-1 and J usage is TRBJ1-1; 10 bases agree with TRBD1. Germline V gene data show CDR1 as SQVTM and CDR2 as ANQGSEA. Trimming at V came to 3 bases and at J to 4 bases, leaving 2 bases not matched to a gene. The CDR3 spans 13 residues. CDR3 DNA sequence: TGCAGCGTTGAGGGACAGGGGTCCACTGAAGCTTTCTTT. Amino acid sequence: CSVEGQGSTEAFF. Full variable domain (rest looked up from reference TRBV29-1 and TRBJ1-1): SAVISQKPSRDICQRGTSLTIQCQVDSQVTMMFWYRQQPGQSLTLIATANQGSEATYESGFVIDKFPISRPNLTFSTLTVSNMSPEDSSIYLCSVEGQGSTEAFFGQGTRLTVV.

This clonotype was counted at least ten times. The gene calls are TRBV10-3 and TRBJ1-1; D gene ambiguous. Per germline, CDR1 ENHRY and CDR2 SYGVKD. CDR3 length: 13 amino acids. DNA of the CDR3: TGTGCATTCCAGGCACATATGAACACTGAAGCTTTCTTT. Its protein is CAFQAHMNTEAFF.

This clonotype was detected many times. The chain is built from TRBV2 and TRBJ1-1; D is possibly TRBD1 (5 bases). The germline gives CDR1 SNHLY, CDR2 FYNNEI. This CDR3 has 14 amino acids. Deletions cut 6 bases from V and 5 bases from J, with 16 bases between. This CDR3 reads CASRGDARYTEAFF. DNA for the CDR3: TGTGCCAGCAGGGGGGACGCTCGATATACTGAAGCTTTCTTT.

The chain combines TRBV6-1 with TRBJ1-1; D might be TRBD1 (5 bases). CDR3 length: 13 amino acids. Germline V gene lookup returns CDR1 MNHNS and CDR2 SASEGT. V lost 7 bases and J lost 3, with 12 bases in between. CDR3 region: CASKRGSDTEAFF. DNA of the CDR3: TGTGCCAGCAAGAGGGGATCGGACACTGAAGCTTTCTTT.

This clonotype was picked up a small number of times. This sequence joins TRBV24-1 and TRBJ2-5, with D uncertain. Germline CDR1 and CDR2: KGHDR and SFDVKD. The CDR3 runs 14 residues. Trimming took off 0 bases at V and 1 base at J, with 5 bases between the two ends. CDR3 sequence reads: CATSDLPPQETQYF. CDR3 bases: TGTGCCACCAGTGATTTGCCCCCCCAAGAGACCCAGTACTTC.

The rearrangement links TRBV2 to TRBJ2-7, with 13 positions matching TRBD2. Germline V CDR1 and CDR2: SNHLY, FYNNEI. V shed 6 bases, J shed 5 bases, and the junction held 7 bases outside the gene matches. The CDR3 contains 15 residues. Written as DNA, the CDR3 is TGTGCCAGCAGCAAGAGAGGACTAGCGGGAGACGAGCAGTACTTC. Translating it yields CASSKRGLAGDEQYF.

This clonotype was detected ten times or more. The CDR3 here is CASSSRDYGYTF. CDR3 coding DNA: TGTGCCAGCAGCTCCCGGGACTATGGCTACACCTTC. The chain recombines TRBV7-9 with TRBJ1-2, with D unresolved. Trimming pared 4 bases from V and 3 bases from J, leaving 6 bases between. The CDR3 sequence is 12 residues long. CDR1 and CDR2 from the germline V gene are SEHNR and FQNEAQ (reference sequence).

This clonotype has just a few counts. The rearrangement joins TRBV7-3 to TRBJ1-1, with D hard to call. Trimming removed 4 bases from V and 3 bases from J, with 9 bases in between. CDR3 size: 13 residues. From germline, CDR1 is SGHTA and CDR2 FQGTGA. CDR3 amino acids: CASSYAFDTEAFF. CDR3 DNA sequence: TGTGCCAGCAGCTATGCGTTCGACACTGAAGCTTTCTTT.

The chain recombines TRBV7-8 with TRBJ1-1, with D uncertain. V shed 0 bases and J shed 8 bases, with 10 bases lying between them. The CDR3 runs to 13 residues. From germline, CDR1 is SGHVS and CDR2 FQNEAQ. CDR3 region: CASSLAGVREAFF. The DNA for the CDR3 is TGTGCCAGCAGCTTAGCAGGAGTTCGGGAAGCTTTCTTT. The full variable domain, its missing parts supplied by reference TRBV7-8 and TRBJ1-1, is GAGVSQSPRYKVAKRGQDVALRCDPISGHVSLFWYQQALGQGPEFLTYFQNEAQLDKSGLPSDRFFAERPEGSVSTLKIQRTQQEDSAVYLCASSLAGVREAFFGQGTRLTVV.

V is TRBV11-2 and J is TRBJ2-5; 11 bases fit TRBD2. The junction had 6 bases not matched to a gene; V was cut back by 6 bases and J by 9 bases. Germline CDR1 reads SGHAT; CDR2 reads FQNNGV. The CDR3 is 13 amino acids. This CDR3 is CASRGLAEVAQYF. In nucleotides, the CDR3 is TGTGCCAGCAGGGGACTAGCGGAGGTGGCCCAGTACTTC.

This chain's CDR3 is CASSEIVGLLSYEQYF. The CDR3 nucleotides are TGTGCCAGCAGTGAAATCGTGGGACTTCTTAGTTACGAGCAGTACTTC. This chain uses TRBV2 with TRBJ2-7, with D possibly being TRBD2 (6 bases). Per the germline V gene, CDR1 is SNHLY and CDR2 is FYNNEI. The CDR3 extends over 16 amino acids. Trimming pared 2 bases from V and 4 bases from J, leaving 18 bases between.

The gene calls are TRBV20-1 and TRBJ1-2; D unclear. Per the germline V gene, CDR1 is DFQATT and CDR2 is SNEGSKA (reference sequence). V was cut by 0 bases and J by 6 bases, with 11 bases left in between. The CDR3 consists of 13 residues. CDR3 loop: CSARDPFSNGYTF. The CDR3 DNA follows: TGCAGTGCTAGAGATCCTTTCAGCAATGGCTACACCTTC.

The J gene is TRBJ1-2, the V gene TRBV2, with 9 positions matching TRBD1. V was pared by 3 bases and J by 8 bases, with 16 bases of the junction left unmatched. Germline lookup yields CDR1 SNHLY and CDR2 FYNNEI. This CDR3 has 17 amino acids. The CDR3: CASSDLQGTGSRGGYTF. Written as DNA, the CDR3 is TGTGCCAGCAGTGATCTTCAGGGGACAGGGAGTAGGGGGGGCTACACCTTC.

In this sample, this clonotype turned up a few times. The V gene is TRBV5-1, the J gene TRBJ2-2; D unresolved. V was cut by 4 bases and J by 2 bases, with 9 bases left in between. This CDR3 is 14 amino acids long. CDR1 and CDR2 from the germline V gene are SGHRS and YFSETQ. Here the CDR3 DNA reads TGCGCCAGCAGCGCCCACAGAAACACCGGGGAGCTGTTTTTT. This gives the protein CASSAHRNTGELFF.

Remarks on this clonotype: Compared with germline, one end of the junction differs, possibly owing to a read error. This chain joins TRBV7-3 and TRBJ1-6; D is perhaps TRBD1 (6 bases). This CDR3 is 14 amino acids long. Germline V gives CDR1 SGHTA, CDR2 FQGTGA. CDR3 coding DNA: TGTGCCAGCAGCAGGACAGATTATAATTCACCCCCCCACTTT. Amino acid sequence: CASSRTDYNSPPHF.

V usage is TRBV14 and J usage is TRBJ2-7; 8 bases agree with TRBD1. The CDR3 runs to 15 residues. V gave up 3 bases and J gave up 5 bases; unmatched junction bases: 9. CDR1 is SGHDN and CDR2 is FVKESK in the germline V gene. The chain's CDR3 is CASSQSRDRPHEQYF. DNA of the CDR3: TGTGCCAGCAGCCAGAGCCGGGACAGGCCCCACGAGCAGTACTTC. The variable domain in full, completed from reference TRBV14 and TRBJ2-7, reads EAGVTQFPSHSVIEKGQTVTLRCDPISGHDNLYWYRRVMGKEIKFLLHFVKESKQDESGMPNNRFLAERTGGTYSTLKVQPAELEDSGVYFCASSQSRDRPHEQYFGPGTRLTVT.

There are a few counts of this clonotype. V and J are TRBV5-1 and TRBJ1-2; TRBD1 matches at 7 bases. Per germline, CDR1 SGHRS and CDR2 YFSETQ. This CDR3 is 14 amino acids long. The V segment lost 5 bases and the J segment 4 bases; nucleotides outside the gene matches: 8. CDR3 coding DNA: TGCGCCAGCAGACGGGAACAGGGGTCCTATGGCTACACCTTC. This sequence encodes CASRREQGSYGYTF.

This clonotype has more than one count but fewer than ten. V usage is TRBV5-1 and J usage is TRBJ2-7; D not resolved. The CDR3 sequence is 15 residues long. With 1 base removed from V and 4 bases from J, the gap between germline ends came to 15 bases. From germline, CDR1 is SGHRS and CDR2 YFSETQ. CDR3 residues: CASSLMAGEGYEQYF. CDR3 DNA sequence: TGCGCCAGCAGCTTGATGGCAGGTGAAGGATACGAGCAGTACTTC.